The 30 T cell receptor beta chains below were found in one sample sequenced in a study of blood T cell repertoires in COVID-19 (dated by TCRdb to about 2020). Receptor amplification or capture employed the immunoSEQ multiplex PCR assay. TCRdb took this table from immuneACCESS and kept in-frame rearrangements with V and J called. Such tables lack part of the clones; where checked against another copy, unresolved V genes explain under half of the gap, and the rest is unexplained. This sample comprises approximately 290,000 clones, 85% to 90% of them detected only once. The ten top clones hold around 4.4% of the sample. Input material: PBMCs or T cells enriched from blood (not recorded which). The receptors derive from a woman younger than 30 with acute COVID-19.

V gene TRBV5-1 combines with J gene TRBJ2-7; 8 bases match TRBD2. CDR1 SGHRS and CDR2 YFSETQ come from the germline V gene. V lost 1 base to trimming and J lost 1 base; unmatched junction nucleotides: 1. The CDR3 runs to 14 residues. The CDR3 is CASSLSGGSYEQYF. DNA of the CDR3: TGCGCCAGCAGCTTGAGCGGGGGATCCTACGAGCAGTACTTC.

The chain links TRBV3-1 (or the pseudogene TRBV3-2) to TRBJ2-2; TRBD2 matches at 8 bases. The CDR3 is made up of 15 amino acids. After removal of 4 bases from V and 5 bases from J, the junction contained 6 bases not matched to a gene. Germline V gene data show CDR1 as LGHDT and CDR2 as YNNKEL (reference sequence). The CDR3 DNA reads as TGTGCCAGCAGCCCGGGGGGGCGCGATACCGGGGAGCTGTTTTTT. Its translation: CASSPGGRDTGELFF.

The chain uses TRBV3-1 (or the pseudogene TRBV3-2) and TRBJ1-6; D may be TRBD1 (6 bases). V lost 3 bases and J lost 6, with 9 bases in between. The CDR3 spans 14 residues. Per the germline V gene, CDR1 is LGHDT and CDR2 is YNNKEL (reference sequence). The CDR3 is CASSQDSFNSPLHF. As DNA, the CDR3 is TGTGCCAGCAGCCAGGACAGTTTTAATTCACCCCTCCACTTT.

The chain combines TRBV28 with TRBJ2-1, with 7 bases aligning to TRBD2. The CDR3 totals 14 residues. V was pared by 3 bases and J by 9 bases, with 8 bases of the junction left unmatched. CDR1 MDHEN and CDR2 SYDVKM come from the germline V gene. CDR3 region: CASSLDSGGGEQFF. CDR3 nucleotide sequence: TGTGCCAGCAGTTTGGACTCTGGGGGGGGTGAGCAGTTCTTC.

This chain connects TRBV7-9 to TRBJ2-3, with TRBD2 matching 9 bases. The CDR3 is made up of 18 amino acids. Trimming removed 2 bases from V and 2 bases from J; junction bases left unmatched: 11. Looked up from germline, CDR1 is SEHNR and CDR2 is FQNEAQ (reference sequence). The DNA of the CDR3 is TGTGCCAGCAGCTTAACCCTCACGGCGGGAGGGCCCACAGATACGCAGTATTTT. This translates into CASSLTLTAGGPTDTQYF. The full variable domain, rest sourced from reference TRBV7-9 and TRBJ2-3, is DTGVSQNPRHKITKRGQNVTFRCDPISEHNRLYWYRQTLGQGPEFLTYFQNEAQLEKSRLLSDRFSAERPKGSFSTLEIQRTEQGDSAMYLCASSLTLTAGGPTDTQYFGPGTRLTVL.

The chain combines TRBV5-1 with TRBJ2-5, with 10 bases matching TRBD1. The CDR3 runs 15 residues. Germline lookup yields CDR1 SGHRS and CDR2 YFSETQ. V lost 2 bases and J lost 5; bases outside the gene matches: 6. Here the CDR3 DNA reads TGCGCCAGCAGCTTTAGGGACAGGGGAGTGGAGACCCAGTACTTC. It codes for CASSFRDRGVETQYF. The full variable domain, completed using reference TRBV5-1 and TRBJ2-5, is KAGVTQTPRYLIKTRGQQVTLSCSPISGHRSVSWYQQTPGQGLQFLFEYFSETQRNKGNFPGRFSGRQFSNSRSEMNVSTLELGDSALYLCASSFRDRGVETQYFGPGTRLLVL.

The genes are TRBV10-3 and TRBJ2-1; D gene unclear. The CDR3 has 15 residues. Germline CDR1 reads ENHRY; CDR2 reads SYGVKD. V lost 3 bases and J 6 bases, leaving 15 bases between the germline ends. The CDR3 loop is CAISESSFSPNEQFF. The DNA of the CDR3 is TGTGCCATCAGTGAAAGCTCGTTCTCCCCCAATGAGCAGTTCTTC.

The V call is TRBV7-8, the J call TRBJ2-7; 12 bases align to TRBD2. This CDR3 has 19 amino acids. The V gene's germline CDR1 is SGHVS and CDR2 FQNEAQ. The V gene end was trimmed by 5 bases and the J gene end by 4 bases; junction bases not matched to a gene: 18. The CDR3 reads CASSGARTSGIRGGYEQYF. CDR3 DNA sequence: TGTGCCAGCAGCGGAGCCCGGACTAGCGGGATTAGGGGCGGGTACGAGCAGTACTTC.

V usage is TRBV4-2 and J usage is TRBJ2-6, with 12 bases that match TRBD1. The CDR3 sequence is 17 residues long. V gave up 4 bases and J gave up 3 bases; unmatched junction bases: 4. The germline CDR1 and CDR2 sequences are LGHNA and YNFKEQ. The CDR3 nucleotides read TGTGCCAGCAGCCTGGGACAGGGGGCTAGTGGGGCCAACGTCCTGACTTTC. This sequence encodes CASSLGQGASGANVLTF.

The CDR3 DNA follows: TGTGCCAGCAGCCCCGGGACAGTCTACACCGGGGAGCTGTTTTTT. This gives the protein CASSPGTVYTGELFF. The chain uses TRBV5-6 and TRBJ2-2, with 7 bases identical to TRBD1. V shed 4 bases and J 3 bases; nucleotides not matched to a gene: 6. Germline values: CDR1 SGHDT, CDR2 YYEEEE. The CDR3 is 15 residues long.

This rearrangement joins TRBV19 to TRBJ1-5, with a tentative D call TRBD1 (6 bases). Trimming removed 3 bases at V and 3 bases at J, with 15 bases between. Germline-derived CDR1 and CDR2 are LNHDA and SQIVND (reference sequence). The length of the CDR3 is 16 residues. In nucleotides, the CDR3 is TGTGCCAGTAGTATGGGCAGGGGAAATTACAATCAGCCCCAGCATTTT. This gives the protein CASSMGRGNYNQPQHF.

V is TRBV4-1 and J is TRBJ2-2, with D tentatively TRBD2 (5 bases). This CDR3 is built from 17 residues. The V gene lost 0 bases and the J gene lost 4 bases, with 15 bases spanning the gap. Germline assignment: CDR1 MGHRA and CDR2 YSYEKL. The CDR3 loop reads CASSQEVAPGSTGELFF. The DNA for the CDR3 is TGCGCCAGCAGCCAAGAAGTTGCTCCGGGAAGCACCGGGGAGCTGTTTTTT.

This clone has a handful of counts. J is TRBJ1-2 and V is TRBV19; D ambiguous. Germline CDR1 LNHDA, CDR2 SQIVND (reference sequence). V lost 5 bases to trimming and J lost 1 base, with 8 bases between them. The CDR3 is 13 amino acids. In DNA form, the CDR3 reads TGTGCCAGTAGTGCAGGTCTTAACTATGGCTACACCTTC. This translates into CASSAGLNYGYTF.

The chain joins TRBV4-1 to TRBJ2-1; 7 bases align to TRBD1. CDR3 length: 16 amino acids. Trimming removed 4 bases from V and 8 bases from J; junction bases left unmatched: 14. Germline V gene sequence: CDR1 MGHRA, CDR2 YSYEKL. The CDR3 DNA follows: TGCGCCAGCAGCCTCCTCGCCGGGACAGCTGCCGATGAGCAGTTCTTC. It codes for CASSLLAGTAADEQFF.

The chain carries TRBV7-9 and TRBJ1-4; possible D gene TRBD1, 6 bases. CDR3 size: 16 residues. The V end lost 5 bases, the J end lost 0 bases, and 13 bases lay between the germline ends. The V gene's germline CDR1 is SEHNR and CDR2 FQNEAQ (reference sequence). The CDR3 loop is CASSLLPGATNEKLFF. The CDR3 coding sequence is TGTGCCAGCAGCCTGCTCCCAGGGGCAACTAATGAAAAACTGTTTTTT.

This chain connects TRBV7-9 to TRBJ1-2; TRBD1 matches 7 bases. From germline, CDR1 is SEHNR and CDR2 FQNEAQ (reference sequence). CDR3 length: 14 residues. Trimming cost V 0 bases and J 6 bases; bases outside gene matches: 4. The CDR3 coding sequence is TGTGCCAGCAGCTTAGCAGGGGGCGCGGATGGCTACACCTTC. This gives the protein CASSLAGGADGYTF. The full variable domain, its missing parts supplied by reference TRBV7-9 and TRBJ1-2, is DTGVSQNPRHKITKRGQNVTFRCDPISEHNRLYWYRQTLGQGPEFLTYFQNEAQLEKSRLLSDRFSAERPKGSFSTLEIQRTEQGDSAMYLCASSLAGGADGYTFGSGTRLTVV.

This clone was seen a single time. The sample holds other DNA sequences that translate to the same CDR3. The genes are TRBV7-8 and TRBJ2-1; D is unclear. V was shortened by 3 bases and J by 5 bases, with 8 bases between the two germline ends. The germline V gene has CDR1 SGHVS and CDR2 FQNEAQ. CDR3 length equals 13 residues. In DNA, the CDR3 is TGTGCCAGCAGCTTCCCGTTAGACAATGAGCAGTTCTTC. Translated, it gives CASSFPLDNEQFF.

The rearrangement links TRBV19 to TRBJ1-5, with TRBD1 as a possible D gene (5 bases). V lost 2 bases and J lost 0, with 11 bases in between. The CDR3 is made up of 16 amino acids. Germline CDR1 reads LNHDA; CDR2 reads SQIVND (reference sequence). The CDR3 region has the DNA TGTGCCAGTAGTATAACGGGGACTTATAGCAATCAGCCCCAGCATTTT. Translated, it gives CASSITGTYSNQPQHF.

This clone was seen only once. CDR3 coding DNA: TGTGCCAGCAGTGACAGGGGGCTCGATGGCTACACCTTC. Translating it yields CASSDRGLDGYTF. The V and J genes are TRBV2 and TRBJ1-2; TRBD1 aligns across 8 bases. The junction had 3 bases not matched to a gene; V was cut back by 3 bases and J by 6 bases. The CDR3 totals 13 residues. Germline lookup yields CDR1 SNHLY and CDR2 FYNNEI. Full variable domain (missing parts from reference TRBV2 and TRBJ1-2): EPEVTQTPSHQVTQMGQEVILRCVPISNHLYFYWYRQILGQKVEFLVSFYNNEISEKSEIFDDQFSVERPDGSNFTLKIRSTKLEDSAMYFCASSDRGLDGYTFGSGTRLTVV.

The chain links TRBV3-1 (or the pseudogene TRBV3-2) to TRBJ1-2; 9 nucleotides line up with TRBD1. The CDR3 length is 14 residues. The V and J ends lost 6 bases and 8 bases, in that order; junction bases with no gene match: 10. CDR1 is LGHDT and CDR2 is YNNKEL in the germline V gene (reference sequence). CDR3 loop: CASRPDRGMEGYTF. As DNA, the CDR3 is TGTGCCAGCAGACCGGACAGGGGAATGGAAGGCTACACCTTC.

This clone was found once. The J gene is TRBJ2-3, the V gene TRBV3-1 (or the pseudogene TRBV3-2); the match to TRBD2 covers 14 bases. The CDR3 is 18 amino acids. Germline-derived CDR1 and CDR2 are LGHDT and YNNKEL (reference sequence). Trimming removed 3 bases from V and 1 base from J; junction bases left unmatched: 6. CDR3 DNA sequence: TGTGCCAGCAGCCATCGACTAGCGGGAGGGCCGGGCACAGATACGCAGTATTTT. It encodes CASSHRLAGGPGTDTQYF.

V usage is TRBV3-1 (or the pseudogene TRBV3-2) and J usage is TRBJ1-1; 7 positions agree with TRBD1. The CDR3 length is 13 residues. V was clipped by 4 bases and J by 12 bases; unmatched bases: 11. Germline V gene sequence: CDR1 LGHDT, CDR2 YNNKEL (reference sequence). The CDR3 sequence is CASSPRQGIRTFF. CDR3 bases: TGTGCCAGCAGCCCCCGACAGGGAATTAGGACTTTCTTT.

The chain employs TRBV19 and TRBJ1-1, with 7 bases aligning to TRBD1. Germline CDR1 reads LNHDA; CDR2 reads SQIVND (reference sequence). This CDR3 has 16 amino acids. V shed 5 bases, J shed 5 bases, and the junction held 14 bases outside the gene matches. CDR3 DNA sequence: TGTGCCAGTAGTCCGTCGTCAGGGGGATTGGGGACTGAAGCTTTCTTT. It codes for CASSPSSGGLGTEAFF.

The V gene is TRBV5-6, the J gene TRBJ1-2, with TRBD1 identical over 8 bases. Trimming took 4 bases from V and 4 from J; bases not matched to a gene: 3. CDR1 and CDR2 from the germline V gene are SGHDT and YYEEEE. CDR3 length: 13 amino acids. The CDR3 reads CASSAGTGYGYTF. The CDR3 DNA follows: TGTGCCAGCAGCGCAGGGACAGGCTATGGCTACACCTTC. The variable domain in full, completed from reference TRBV5-6 and TRBJ1-2, reads DAGVTQSPTHLIKTRGQQVTLRCSPKSGHDTVSWYQQALGQGPQFIFQYYEEEERQRGNFPDRFSGHQFPNYSSELNVNALLLGDSALYLCASSAGTGYGYTFGSGTRLTVV.

The chain recombines TRBV3-1 (or the pseudogene TRBV3-2) with TRBJ1-5, with TRBD1 as a possible D gene (5 bases). Trimming removed 1 base at V and 9 bases at J, with 16 bases between. The CDR3 covers 15 residues. Germline assignment: CDR1 LGHDT and CDR2 YNNKEL (reference sequence). This CDR3 reads CASSQGGDALGPQHF. CDR3 sequence (DNA): TGTGCCAGCAGCCAAGGGGGGGATGCTTTGGGGCCCCAGCATTTT.

This chain uses TRBV18 with TRBJ1-1, with TRBD1 matching 7 bases. CDR1 is KGHSH and CDR2 is LQKENI in the germline V gene. CDR3 size: 15 residues. The V segment lost 3 bases and the J segment 5 bases; nucleotides outside the gene matches: 9. The CDR3 sequence: CASSPYSTGQTEAFF. The CDR3 DNA is TGTGCCAGCTCACCCTATTCGACAGGGCAGACTGAAGCTTTCTTT.

J is TRBJ1-5 and V is TRBV3-1 (or the pseudogene TRBV3-2); D might be TRBD1 (5 bases). The CDR3 contains 14 residues. Trimming pared 2 bases from V and 7 bases from J, leaving 12 bases between. CDR1 is LGHDT, CDR2 YNNKEL, per germline (reference sequence). The CDR3 region is CASSQIAGKQPQHF. The CDR3 DNA reads TGTGCCAGCAGCCAAATCGCAGGGAAGCAGCCCCAGCATTTT.

The chain couples TRBV9 to TRBJ1-5, with D maybe TRBD1 (6 bases). CDR1 is SGDLS and CDR2 is YYNGEE in the germline V gene. This CDR3 comprises 14 residues. The germline V and J ends were trimmed by 3 bases and 7 bases, with 14 bases remaining between them. CDR3 residues: CASSGTGRGQPQHF. Written as DNA, the CDR3 is TGTGCCAGCAGCGGAACAGGGAGAGGGCAGCCCCAGCATTTT.

This rearrangement joins TRBV19 to TRBJ1-1, with TRBD1 matching over 12 bases. CDR1 LNHDA and CDR2 SQIVND come from the germline V gene (reference sequence). This CDR3 contains 14 residues. With 7 bases clipped from V and 4 bases from J, the junction kept 4 bases outside the gene matches. CDR3 sequence: CASNRGQGATEAFF. DNA of the CDR3: TGTGCCAGTAATAGGGGACAGGGGGCCACTGAAGCTTTCTTT.

The chain employs TRBV7-8 and TRBJ2-2, with 9 positions matching TRBD1. The V segment lost 6 bases and the J segment 7 bases; nucleotides outside the gene matches: 12. The CDR3 runs 16 residues. Germline V CDR1 and CDR2: SGHVS, FQNEAQ. The CDR3 DNA reads TGTGCCAGCAGTCCCAAGGAGGGACAGGGCGGCGGGGAGCTGTTTTTT. Translated: CASSPKEGQGGGELFF.